The rows below give T cell receptor beta chains drawn from one sample of a study of response to subunit inactivated influenza vaccine. TCRdb re-called the RT-PCR reads through MiXCR, storing one row per CDR3 protein. This table holds about 700,000 distinct CDR3 sequences, approximately 13% found once. The sequenced sample was PBMCs from blood, obtained 14 to 15 days before vaccination. The origin of the receptors is a man in his forties or fifties who received an inactivated influenza vaccine. Each CDR3 is given with its conserved first and last residue. D genes are given only for firm matches. Some rows mark clone size as missing; the rest say once, few, many or name a class of expanded clone.

D gene: TRBD1
V gene: TRBV5-1
J gene: TRBJ1-1
clone size: few
CDR3 protein: CASSLSGTGSMNTEAFF
CDR3 DNA: TGCGCCAGCAGCCTTTCCGGGACAGGGTCCATGAACACTGAAGCTTTCTTT

D gene: .
V gene: TRBV7-2
J gene: TRBJ2-1
clone size: .
CDR3 protein: CASSLVNTEQFF
CDR3 DNA: TGTGCCAGCAGCTTAGTCAATACTGAGCAGTTCTTC

D gene: .
V gene: TRBV7-2
J gene: TRBJ2-1
clone size: few
CDR3 protein: CASSLYSRGNEQFF
CDR3 DNA: TGTGCCAGCAGCCTGTATTCTAGGGGCAATGAGCAGTTCTTC

D gene: .
V gene: TRBV3-1
J gene: TRBJ2-1
clone size: .
CDR3 protein: CASSQVTGGYNEQFF
CDR3 DNA: TGTGCCAGCAGCCAAGTCACAGGAGGCTACAATGAGCAGTTCTTC

D gene: TRBD2
V gene: TRBV24-1
J gene: TRBJ2-1
clone size: .
CDR3 protein: CATSDFGLAGYNEQFF
CDR3 DNA: TGTGCCACCAGTGATTTTGGGCTAGCGGGCTACAATGAGCAGTTCTTC

D gene: .
V gene: TRBV7-9
J gene: TRBJ2-7
clone size: many
CDR3 protein: CASSSGYGEQYF
CDR3 DNA: TGTGCCAGCAGCTCAGGGTACGGCGAGCAGTACTTC

D gene: TRBD1
V gene: TRBV6-1
J gene: TRBJ2-2
clone size: .
CDR3 protein: CAVRRQGAVDGELFF
CDR3 DNA: TGTGCCGTTCGGCGACAGGGGGCCGTGGACGGGGAGCTGTTTTTT

D gene: TRBD1
V gene: TRBV6-6
J gene: TRBJ2-3
clone size: .
CDR3 protein: CASSRQGTQYF
CDR3 DNA: TGTGCCAGCAGTCGACAGGGTACGCAGTATTTT

D gene: TRBD1
V gene: TRBV18
J gene: TRBJ2-7
clone size: .
CDR3 protein: CASSLGTGSWGEQYF
CDR3 DNA: TGTGCCAGCTCACTCGGGACAGGGTCATGGGGTGAGCAGTACTTC

D gene: .
V gene: TRBV12-3/TRBV12-4
J gene: TRBJ2-5
clone size: .
CDR3 protein: CASTPDSEETQYF
CDR3 DNA: TGTGCCAGCACACCCGACTCTGAAGAGACCCAGTACTTC

D gene: .
V gene: TRBV6-5
J gene: TRBJ2-7
clone size: few
CDR3 protein: CASSNGLPSEQYF
CDR3 DNA: TGTGCCAGCAGTAACGGACTACCTAGCGAGCAGTACTTC

D gene: .
V gene: TRBV7-9
J gene: TRBJ2-7
clone size: .
CDR3 protein: CASSWDGDYEQYF
CDR3 DNA: TGTGCCAGCAGCTGGGACGGTGACTACGAGCAGTACTTC

D gene: .
V gene: TRBV7-9
J gene: TRBJ2-1
clone size: many
CDR3 protein: CASSLPTLSSYNEQFF
CDR3 DNA: TGTGCCAGCAGCTTGCCCACGCTGAGCTCCTACAATGAGCAGTTCTTC

D gene: TRBD2
V gene: TRBV9
J gene: TRBJ2-1
clone size: few
CDR3 protein: CASSDLRLAAYNEQFF
CDR3 DNA: TGTGCCAGCAGCGATCTAAGACTAGCGGCATACAATGAGCAGTTCTTC

D gene: TRBD2
V gene: TRBV25-1
J gene: TRBJ2-5
clone size: few
CDR3 protein: CASSALRLADQETQYF
CDR3 DNA: TGTGCCAGCAGTGCCCTACGACTAGCGGACCAAGAGACCCAGTACTTC

D gene: .
V gene: TRBV7-2
J gene: TRBJ1-2
clone size: few
CDR3 protein: CASSLVAGSYGYTF
CDR3 DNA: TGTGCCAGCAGCTTAGTAGCAGGGAGTTATGGCTACACCTTC

D gene: TRBD2
V gene: TRBV6-5
J gene: TRBJ2-1
clone size: many
CDR3 protein: CASSYPLSSGGDNEQFF
CDR3 DNA: TGTGCCAGCAGTTACCCCCTCTCTAGCGGGGGAGACAATGAGCAGTTCTTC

D gene: .
V gene: TRBV27
J gene: TRBJ2-7
clone size: .
CDR3 protein: CASSLSMAGSFSYEQYF
CDR3 DNA: TGTGCCAGCAGTTTATCGATGGCAGGATCCTTCTCCTACGAGCAGTACTTC

D gene: TRBD2
V gene: TRBV20-1
J gene: TRBJ2-2
clone size: .
CDR3 protein: CSARPVAGGRTGELFF
CDR3 DNA: TGCAGTGCTCGGCCCGTAGCGGGGGGCAGGACCGGGGAGCTGTTTTTT

D gene: .
V gene: TRBV7-6
J gene: TRBJ1-2
clone size: few
CDR3 protein: CASSLVGGHGYTF
CDR3 DNA: TGTGCCAGCAGCTTAGTAGGGGGGCATGGCTACACCTTC

D gene: TRBD2
V gene: TRBV5-4
J gene: TRBJ2-2
clone size: .
CDR3 protein: CASSLSGGVVGELFF
CDR3 DNA: TGTGCCAGCAGCTTGTCCGGGGGGGTGGTCGGGGAGCTGTTTTTT

D gene: TRBD1
V gene: TRBV4-3
J gene: TRBJ2-3
clone size: many
CDR3 protein: CASSQAGTGYFFSTDTQYF
CDR3 DNA: TGCGCCAGCAGCCAGGCGGGGACAGGGTACTTCTTTAGCACAGATACGCAGTATTTT

D gene: TRBD2
V gene: TRBV20-1
J gene: TRBJ2-1
clone size: many
CDR3 protein: CSASGTSGSYEQFF
CDR3 DNA: TGCAGTGCCTCCGGGACTAGCGGGAGTTATGAGCAGTTCTTC

D gene: .
V gene: TRBV2
J gene: TRBJ1-5
clone size: few
CDR3 protein: CASSEGVVQPQHF
CDR3 DNA: TGTGCCAGCAGTGAGGGAGTCGTTCAGCCCCAGCATTTT

D gene: .
V gene: TRBV4-1
J gene: TRBJ1-5
clone size: .
CDR3 protein: CASSQVTGDSNQPQHF
CDR3 DNA: TGCGCCAGCAGCCAAGTGACAGGTGATAGCAATCAGCCCCAGCATTTT

D gene: TRBD2
V gene: TRBV5-1
J gene: TRBJ2-2
clone size: few
CDR3 protein: CASSPSGRANTGELFF
CDR3 DNA: TGCGCCAGCAGCCCTAGCGGGAGGGCGAACACCGGGGAGCTGTTTTTT

D gene: .
V gene: TRBV7-2
J gene: TRBJ1-3
clone size: .
CDR3 protein: CASSRPFGRAGNTIYF
CDR3 DNA: TGTGCCAGCAGCCGCCCATTCGGCAGGGCGGGAAACACCATATATTTT

D gene: TRBD2
V gene: TRBV5-6
J gene: TRBJ2-1
clone size: few
CDR3 protein: CASSLDSGGPYNEQFF
CDR3 DNA: TGTGCCAGCAGCTTGGATAGCGGGGGGCCCTACAATGAGCAGTTCTTC

D gene: TRBD1
V gene: TRBV6-1
J gene: TRBJ2-1
clone size: many
CDR3 protein: CASRWDRGTYNEQFF
CDR3 DNA: TGTGCCAGCAGATGGGACAGGGGAACCTACAATGAGCAGTTCTTC

D gene: .
V gene: TRBV6-1
J gene: TRBJ1-2
clone size: .
CDR3 protein: CASSDIGSYGYTF
CDR3 DNA: TGTGCCAGCAGTGATATCGGGAGTTATGGCTACACCTTC

D gene: .
V gene: TRBV6-1
J gene: TRBJ2-7
clone size: .
CDR3 protein: CASTPAESSYEQYF
CDR3 DNA: TGTGCCAGCACTCCGGCGGAGTCCTCCTACGAGCAGTACTTC

D gene: .
V gene: TRBV18
J gene: TRBJ1-1
clone size: .
CDR3 protein: CASSPPSATEAFF
CDR3 DNA: TGTGCCAGCTCACCACCGTCGGCCACTGAAGCTTTCTTT

D gene: .
V gene: TRBV29-1
J gene: TRBJ2-3
clone size: few
CDR3 protein: CSVIGLFSTDTQYF
CDR3 DNA: TGCAGCGTTATCGGCCTCTTTAGCACAGATACGCAGTATTTT

D gene: .
V gene: TRBV28
J gene: TRBJ1-2
clone size: few
CDR3 protein: CAGLNYGYTF
CDR3 DNA: TGTGCCGGATTGAACTATGGCTACACCTTC

D gene: .
V gene: TRBV9
J gene: TRBJ2-2
clone size: few
CDR3 protein: CASSVGTHTGELFF
CDR3 DNA: TGTGCCAGCAGCGTAGGGACCCACACCGGGGAGCTGTTTTTT

D gene: TRBD1
V gene: TRBV2
J gene: TRBJ1-1
clone size: .
CDR3 protein: CASRVTGVTEAFF
CDR3 DNA: TGTGCCAGCAGAGTGACAGGGGTCACTGAAGCTTTCTTT

D gene: TRBD1
V gene: TRBV7-2
J gene: TRBJ1-1
clone size: few
CDR3 protein: CASSSPGTGNTEAFF
CDR3 DNA: TGTGCCAGCAGCTCGCCCGGGACAGGGAACACTGAAGCTTTCTTT